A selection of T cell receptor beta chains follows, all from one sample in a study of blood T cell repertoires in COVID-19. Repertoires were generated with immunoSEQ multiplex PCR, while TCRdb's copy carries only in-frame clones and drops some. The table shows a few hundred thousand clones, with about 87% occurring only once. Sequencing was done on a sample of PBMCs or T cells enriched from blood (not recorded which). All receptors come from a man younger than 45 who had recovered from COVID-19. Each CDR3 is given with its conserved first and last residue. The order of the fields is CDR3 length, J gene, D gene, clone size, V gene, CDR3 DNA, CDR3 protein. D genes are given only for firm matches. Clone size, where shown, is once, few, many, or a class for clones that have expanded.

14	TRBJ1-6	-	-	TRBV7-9	TGTGCCAGCAGCTCTTCAGGGTATAATTCACCCCTCCACTTT	CASSSSGYNSPLHF
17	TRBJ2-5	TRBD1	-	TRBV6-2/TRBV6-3	TGTGCCAGCAGTTCCGATAGGACAGGGCGGTACCAAGAGACCCAGTACTTC	CASSSDRTGRYQETQYF
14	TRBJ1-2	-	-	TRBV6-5	TGTGCCAGCAGGCCGGGGGGAGGGGCGAATGGCTACACCTTC	CASRPGGGANGYTF
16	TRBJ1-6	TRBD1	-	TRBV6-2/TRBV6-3	TGTGCCAGCAGCTCGCTTGGGGGACAGTATAATTCACCCCTCCACTTT	CASSSLGGQYNSPLHF
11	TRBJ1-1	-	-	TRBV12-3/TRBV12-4	TGTGCCAGCAGCTCGTACACTGAAGCTTTCTTT	CASSSYTEAFF
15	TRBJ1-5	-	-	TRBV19	TGTGCCAGTAGTTTAGATCAGGGTTCGGATCAGCCCCAGCATTTT	CASSLDQGSDQPQHF
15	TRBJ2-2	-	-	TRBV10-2	TGCGCCAGCAACCCCAGACACCTAAACACCGGGGAGCTGTTTTTT	CASNPRHLNTGELFF
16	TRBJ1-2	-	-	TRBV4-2	TGTGCCAGCAGCCAAGGGGGGCAGGGTTCCTCCTATGGCTACACCTTC	CASSQGGQGSSYGYTF
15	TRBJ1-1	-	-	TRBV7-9	TGTGCCAGCAGCCGCCAAGCAGGGCTTTGGACTGAAGCTTTCTTT	CASSRQAGLWTEAFF
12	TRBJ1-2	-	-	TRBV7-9	TGTGCCAGCAGCTTAGGACAGCCCATTTGGGCCTTC	CASSLGQPIWAF
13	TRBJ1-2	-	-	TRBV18	TGTGCCAGCTCAACAACAGAAGCCTATGGCTACACCTTC	CASSTTEAYGYTF
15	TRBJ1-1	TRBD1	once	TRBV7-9	TGTGCCAGCAGCTCTTACGAGGGGGCTGGCACTGAAGCTTTCTTT	CASSSYEGAGTEAFF
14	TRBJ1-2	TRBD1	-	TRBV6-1	TGTGCCAGCAGTGAAGGGGGACAGGTCTATGGCTACACCTTC	CASSEGGQVYGYTF
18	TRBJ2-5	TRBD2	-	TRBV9	TGTGCCAGCAGCCCCGGGGTGGGACTAGCGGGGGGTAAAGAGACCCAGTACTTC	CASSPGVGLAGGKETQYF
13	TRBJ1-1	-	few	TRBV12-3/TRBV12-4	TGTGCCAGCAGTCGGGAGCCGAACACTGAAGCTTTCTTT	CASSREPNTEAFF
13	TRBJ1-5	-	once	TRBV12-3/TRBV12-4	TGTGCCAGCAGCCTCTGGGGGGATCAGCCCCAGCATTTT	CASSLWGDQPQHF
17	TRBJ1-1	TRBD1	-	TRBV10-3	TGTGCCATCAGTGTCCAACCGGGACAGGGGAAAGGCACTGAAGCTTTCTTT	CAISVQPGQGKGTEAFF
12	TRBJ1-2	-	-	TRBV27	TGTGCCAGCAGATCAGAGGTCGGTGGCTACACCTTC	CASRSEVGGYTF
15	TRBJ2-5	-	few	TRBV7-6	TGTGCCAGCAGCAAGACTTCGGGTAATCGGGAGACCCAGTACTTC	CASSKTSGNRETQYF
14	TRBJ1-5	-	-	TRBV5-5	TGTGCCAGCAGCTTCCAGGGCGATGGGCAGCCCCAGCATTTT	CASSFQGDGQPQHF
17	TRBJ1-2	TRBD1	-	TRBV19	TGTGCCAGTAGTATAGACCACCGACAGGGAATGGGCTATGGCTACACCTTC	CASSIDHRQGMGYGYTF
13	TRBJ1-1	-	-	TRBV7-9	TGTGCCAGCAGCCTCACAGTTTCCACTGAAGCTTTCTTT	CASSLTVSTEAFF
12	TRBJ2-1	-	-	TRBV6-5	TGTGCCAGCTCGGGGGAAAGGGGTGAGCAGTTCTTC	CASSGERGEQFF
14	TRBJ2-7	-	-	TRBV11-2	TGTGCCAGCAGCTCCTCCGACATATCCTACGAGCAGTACTTC	CASSSSDISYEQYF
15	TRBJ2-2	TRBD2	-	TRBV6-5	TGTGCCAGCAGGCCGGGGGGGACCGCTGCCGGGGAGCTGTTTTTT	CASRPGGTAAGELFF
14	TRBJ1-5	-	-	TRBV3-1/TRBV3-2	TGTGCCAGCAGCCAACTAGATAGCAATCAGCCCCAGCATTTT	CASSQLDSNQPQHF
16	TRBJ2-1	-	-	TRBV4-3	TGCGCCAGCAGCCAAGCCCCTGCCGTAGAGTTCAATGAGCAGTTCTTC	CASSQAPAVEFNEQFF
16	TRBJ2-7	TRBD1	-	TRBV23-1	TGCGCCAGCAGTCAACCCGGGGACAGGGACTCCTACGAGCAGTACTTC	CASSQPGDRDSYEQYF
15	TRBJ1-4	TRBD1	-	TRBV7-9	TGTGCCAGCAGCTTAGTTGCAGGGGGCGGTGAAAAACTGTTTTTT	CASSLVAGGGEKLFF
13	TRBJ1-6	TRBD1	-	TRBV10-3	TGTGCCATCGGAACAGGGGGTGATTCACCCCTCCACTTT	CAIGTGGDSPLHF
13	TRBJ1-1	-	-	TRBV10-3	TGTGCCATACGGGGGGCGATGAACACTGAAGCTTTCTTT	CAIRGAMNTEAFF
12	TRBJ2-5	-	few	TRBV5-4	TGTGCCAGCAGCTCCCTCCAAGAGACCCAGTACTTC	CASSSLQETQYF
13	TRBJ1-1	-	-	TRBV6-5	TGTGCCAGCAGTTACAACGGGAACACTGAAGCTTTCTTT	CASSYNGNTEAFF
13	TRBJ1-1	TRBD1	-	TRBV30	TGTGCCTGGAGTATTACAGGGGGGACTGAAGCTTTCTTT	CAWSITGGTEAFF
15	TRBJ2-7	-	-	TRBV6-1	TGTGCCAGCAGTGAAAATCTTGGGCGGGTGGGGGAGCAGTACTTC	CASSENLGRVGEQYF
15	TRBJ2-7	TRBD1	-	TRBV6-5	TGTGCCAGCAGTTACTCGGGGGACAGTCCACGCGAGCAGTACTTC	CASSYSGDSPREQYF
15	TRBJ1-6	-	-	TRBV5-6	TGTGCCAGCAGCTTGGTCAGGGGATACAATTCACCCCTCCACTTT	CASSLVRGYNSPLHF
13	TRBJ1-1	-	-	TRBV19	TGTGCCAGTAGTATACAGGCGGGCCCTGAAGCTTTCTTT	CASSIQAGPEAFF
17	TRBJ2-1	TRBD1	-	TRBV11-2	TGTGCCAGCAGCTTACTACTTCTGACAGGGGAAGCCAATGAGCAGTTCTTC	CASSLLLLTGEANEQFF
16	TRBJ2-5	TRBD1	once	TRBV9	TGTGCCAGCAGCCCTATAAAGACAGGGGACGGGGAGACCCAGTACTTC	CASSPIKTGDGETQYF
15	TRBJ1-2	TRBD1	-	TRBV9	TGTGCCAGCAGCGTAGGGGGGACAGGGGCCTATGGCTACACCTTC	CASSVGGTGAYGYTF
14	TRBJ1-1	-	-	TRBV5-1	TGCGCCAGCAGCCCGCAGGGGAGGGGGACTGAAGCTTTCTTT	CASSPQGRGTEAFF
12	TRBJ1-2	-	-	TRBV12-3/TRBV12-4	TGTGCCAGCAGTCTTTCCCAGATAGGCTACACCTTC	CASSLSQIGYTF
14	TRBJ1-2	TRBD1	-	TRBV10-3	TGTGCCATCAGGACAGGGGGCGTAGACTATGGCTACACCTTC	CAIRTGGVDYGYTF
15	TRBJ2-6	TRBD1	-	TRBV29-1	TGCAGCGTTGGCAGGGGGCCCGCCGGGGCCAACGTCCTGACTTTC	CSVGRGPAGANVLTF
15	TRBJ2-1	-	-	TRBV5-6	TGTGCCAGCAGCTTGGGGGGCGGCTTCGGGAATGAGCAGTTCTTC	CASSLGGGFGNEQFF
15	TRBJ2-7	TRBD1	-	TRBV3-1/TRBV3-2	TGTGCCAGCAGCCAAGGGGACAGGTCCCATGACGAGCAGTACTTC	CASSQGDRSHDEQYF
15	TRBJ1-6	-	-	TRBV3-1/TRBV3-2	TGTGCCAGCAGCCGTTCTTCAGTTTGGAATTCACCCCTCCACTTT	CASSRSSVWNSPLHF
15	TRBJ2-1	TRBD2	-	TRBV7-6	TGTGCCAGCAGCTCCCTAGCGGGGGGCCACAATGAGCAGTTCTTC	CASSSLAGGHNEQFF
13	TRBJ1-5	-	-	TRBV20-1	TGCAGTGCTAGTGATGGGCGGGATCAGCCCCAGCATTTT	CSASDGRDQPQHF
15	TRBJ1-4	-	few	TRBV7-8	TGTGCCAGCAGCTCCCCGACGGCGGTTAATGAAAAACTGTTTTTT	CASSSPTAVNEKLFF
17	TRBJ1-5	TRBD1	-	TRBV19	TGTGCCAGTACCCCAGCGGCAGGGGGCCGGGGCAATCAGCCCCAGCATTTT	CASTPAAGGRGNQPQHF
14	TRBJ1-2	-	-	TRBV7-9	TGTGCCAGCAGCCCAGAAGTCCAGATCTATGGCTACACCTTC	CASSPEVQIYGYTF
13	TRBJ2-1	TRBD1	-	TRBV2	TGTGCCAGCGAACAGGGGATCCACAATGAGCAGTTCTTC	CASEQGIHNEQFF
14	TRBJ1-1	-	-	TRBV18	TGTGCCAGCTCACCTAACACAGCCAACACTGAAGCTTTCTTT	CASSPNTANTEAFF
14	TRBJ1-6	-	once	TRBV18	TGTGCCAGCTCACCCGGAGTGAGCAATTCACCCCTCCACTTT	CASSPGVSNSPLHF
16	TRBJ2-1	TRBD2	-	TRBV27	TGTGCCAGCAGTTTATCCGAGCCTAGCGGGGGCCGGCAGCAGTTCTTC	CASSLSEPSGGRQQFF
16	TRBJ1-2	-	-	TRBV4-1	TGCGCCAGCAGCCAAGAAGACGGTCAGGGGAACTATGGCTACACCTTC	CASSQEDGQGNYGYTF
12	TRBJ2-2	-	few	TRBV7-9	TGTGCCAGCACCTCAGAATGGGGGGAGCTGTTTTTT	CASTSEWGELFF